These 18 T cell receptor beta chains were all obtained from the same sample, sequenced in a study of response to subunit inactivated influenza vaccine. TCRdb passed the RT-PCR reads through MiXCR, listing each CDR3 protein once. The sample yields hundreds of thousands of distinct CDR3 sequences, roughly 12% seen once. Source: PBMCs from blood, taken on the day of vaccination. The source is a man aged 45-60 years who received an inactivated influenza vaccine.

The chain combines TRBV5-1 with TRBJ2-1, with 8 bases matching TRBD2. Unmatched junction bases numbered 6, after V lost 4 bases and J lost 0 bases. Per the germline V gene, CDR1 is SGHRS and CDR2 is YFSETQ. This CDR3 is 16 amino acids long. The CDR3 spells CASSILAVSSYNEQFF. The CDR3 DNA follows: TGCGCCAGCAGCATACTAGCGGTCAGCTCCTACAATGAGCAGTTCTTC.

As for this clonotype: With a much larger clone just one base away, this may be a read error. This chain connects TRBV3-1 to TRBJ2-1, with a weak D call TRBD1 (5 bases). Per the germline V gene, CDR1 is LGHDT and CDR2 is YNNKEL (reference sequence). CDR3 size: 17 residues. CDR3 in DNA: TGTGCCACCAGCCAAGGGGCGCCTACCATTCCCTACAATGAGCAGTTCTTC. Encoded protein: CATSQGAPTIPYNEQFF.

The V and J genes are TRBV28 and TRBJ1-2; D not resolved. The CDR3 length is 12 residues. Trimming shortened V by 6 bases and J by 5 bases, and 10 bases separated the two germline ends. Germline V CDR1 and CDR2: MDHEN, SYDVKM. Here the CDR3 reads CASSPLLYGYTF. The CDR3 DNA reads as TGTGCCAGCAGCCCCTTGTTATATGGCTACACCTTC.

On this clonotype: In this CDR3 the conserved last residue, phenylalanine or tryptophan, is missing, so a read error is likely. The limits of the CDR3 on the DNA are not certain, so only TCRdb's listed CDR3 is given. The gene calls are TRBV12-3 or TRBV12-4 and TRBJ2-5; the table assigns TRBD1, which was not confirmed against the DNA. The CDR3 adds up to 14 amino acids, both ends counted. The CDR3 protein is CASSPAGTPGDLYL.

The sample holds many counts of this clonotype. The chain links TRBV28 to TRBJ1-2; 7 positions agree with TRBD1. The CDR3 loop spans 15 amino acids. Germline V gene data show CDR1 as MDHEN and CDR2 as SYDVKM. V lost 2 bases, J lost 1 base, and 4 bases stayed unmatched. CDR3 sequence: CASSLPGQVNYGYTF. The CDR3 region has the DNA TGTGCCAGCAGTTTACCCGGACAGGTTAACTATGGCTACACCTTC.

This chain joins TRBV12-3 or TRBV12-4 and TRBJ2-7, with TRBD1 matching 9 bases. V lost 3 bases, J lost 2 bases, and 5 bases stayed unmatched. This CDR3 is 15 amino acids long. The CDR3 region is CASSLSGTGTYEQYF. CDR3 DNA: TGTGCCAGCAGTTTGTCCGGGACAGGGACCTACGAGCAGTACTTC.

Many counts were recorded for this clonotype. The genes are TRBV20-1 and TRBJ2-7; weak D call: TRBD2 (6 bases). Per the germline V gene, CDR1 is DFQATT and CDR2 is SNEGSKA (reference sequence). CDR3 size: 17 residues. V dropped 5 bases and J dropped 1 base, with 24 bases sitting between them. The CDR3 loop reads CSAPERGGVTGSYEQYF. The CDR3 nucleotides read TGCAGTGCTCCCGAAAGGGGCGGGGTCACGGGATCCTACGAGCAGTACTTC.

This chain uses TRBV15 with TRBJ1-5; D call uncertain. With 0 bases removed from V and 2 bases from J, the gap between germline ends came to 8 bases. The CDR3 spans 15 residues. Germline CDR1 is LNHNV and CDR2 is YYDKDF (reference sequence). CDR3 DNA: TGTGCCACCAGCAGAGAAAACTCGGGCAATCAGCCCCAGCATTTT. Translated: CATSRENSGNQPQHF.

The genes are TRBV20-1 and TRBJ1-4, with no clear D. Germline CDR1 reads DFQATT; CDR2 reads SNEGSKA (reference sequence). V was shortened by 3 bases and J by 3 bases, with 11 bases between the two germline ends. The CDR3 is made up of 14 amino acids. The CDR3, as DNA: TGCAGTGCTAGTGTCGGCGGTCCTAATGAAAAACTGTTTTTT. This gives the protein CSASVGGPNEKLFF.

This clonotype turned up a few times. The chain has TRBV29-1 and TRBJ2-1; 8 nucleotides agree with TRBD2. The V gene end was trimmed by 7 bases and the J gene end by 6 bases; junction bases not matched to a gene: 5. The germline CDR1 and CDR2 sequences are SQVTM and ANQGSEA. This CDR3 is 12 amino acids long. The CDR3 loop is CSAPGGPNEQFF. CDR3 in DNA: TGCAGCGCCCCGGGGGGGCCCAATGAGCAGTTCTTC.

Many counts were recorded for this clonotype. The J gene is TRBJ1-1, the V gene TRBV6-2 or TRBV6-3; D unresolved. Germline loops: CDR1 MNHEY, CDR2 SVGEGT. The CDR3 runs 16 residues. V was cut by 2 bases and J by 1 base, with 14 bases left in between. Written as DNA, the CDR3 is TGTGCCAGCAGTTACCGTCTGACGGGGAAGAACACTGAAGCTTTCTTT. Translating it yields CASSYRLTGKNTEAFF.

V and J are TRBV5-6 and TRBJ2-5; 13 nucleotides agree with TRBD2. This CDR3 is built from 15 residues. Looked up from germline, CDR1 is SGHDT and CDR2 is YYEEEE. V shed 2 bases, J shed 4 bases, and the junction held 2 bases outside the gene matches. The CDR3 loop reads CASSLLAGGGETQYF. The CDR3 DNA is TGTGCCAGCAGCTTACTAGCGGGGGGGGGAGAGACCCAGTACTTC.

This clonotype was observed at least ten times. CDR3 sequence: CASSLGYWKFF. In DNA, the CDR3 is TGTGCCAGCAGCTTAGGGTACTGGAAGTTCTTC. This chain uses TRBV11-2 with TRBJ2-1; D not resolved. This CDR3 has 11 amino acids. Germline V gene sequence: CDR1 SGHAT, CDR2 FQNNGV. The germline V and J ends were trimmed by 1 base and 14 bases, with 9 bases remaining between them.

This sequence joins TRBV12-3 or TRBV12-4 and TRBJ1-5; D is unclear. V gave up 3 bases and J gave up 6 bases, with 12 bases separating them. The CDR3 is made up of 14 amino acids. The CDR3 nucleotides read TGTGCCAGCAGTTTCACAGACTCGAGTCAGCCCCAGCATTTT. Translating gives CASSFTDSSQPQHF.

This clonotype was detected a few times. The genes are TRBV20-1 and TRBJ2-5, with 11 positions matching TRBD2. Trimming cost V 4 bases and J 4 bases; bases outside gene matches: 11. Germline V gene lookup returns CDR1 DFQATT and CDR2 SNEGSKA (reference sequence). The CDR3 is made up of 16 amino acids. The CDR3 is CSATNPLTSGGETQYF. As DNA, the CDR3 is TGCAGTGCTACTAACCCACTTACTAGCGGGGGAGAGACCCAGTACTTC.

The sample holds a few counts of this clonotype. The chain recombines TRBV7-2 with TRBJ2-7; no firm D call. V was shortened by 5 bases and J by 0 bases, with 14 bases between the two germline ends. This CDR3 comprises 15 residues. The germline V gene encodes CDR1 SGHTA and CDR2 FQGNSA. The chain's CDR3 is CASSPLGIFSYEQYF. The CDR3 nucleotides are TGTGCCAGCAGCCCCCTCGGAATTTTCTCCTACGAGCAGTACTTC.

There are a few counts of this clonotype. V is TRBV7-9 and J is TRBJ2-5; no definite D call. V lost 5 bases, J lost 4 bases, and 5 bases lay in between. The CDR3 has 11 residues. Germline CDR1 reads SEHNR; CDR2 reads FQNEAQ (reference sequence). CDR3 DNA: TGTGCCAGCAGCGATGTAGAGACCCAGTACTTC. Translated: CASSDVETQYF.

The table lists this clonotype with a few counts. The chain recombines TRBV6-1 with TRBJ1-6, with TRBD1 matching 8 bases. Germline loops: CDR1 MNHNS, CDR2 SASEGT. V was clipped by 4 bases and J by 10 bases; unmatched bases: 15. This CDR3 has 17 amino acids. CDR3 in amino acids: CASSAGQGGTVVSPLHF. The CDR3 bases are TGTGCCAGCAGTGCCGGACAGGGAGGTACTGTAGTCTCACCCCTCCACTTT.